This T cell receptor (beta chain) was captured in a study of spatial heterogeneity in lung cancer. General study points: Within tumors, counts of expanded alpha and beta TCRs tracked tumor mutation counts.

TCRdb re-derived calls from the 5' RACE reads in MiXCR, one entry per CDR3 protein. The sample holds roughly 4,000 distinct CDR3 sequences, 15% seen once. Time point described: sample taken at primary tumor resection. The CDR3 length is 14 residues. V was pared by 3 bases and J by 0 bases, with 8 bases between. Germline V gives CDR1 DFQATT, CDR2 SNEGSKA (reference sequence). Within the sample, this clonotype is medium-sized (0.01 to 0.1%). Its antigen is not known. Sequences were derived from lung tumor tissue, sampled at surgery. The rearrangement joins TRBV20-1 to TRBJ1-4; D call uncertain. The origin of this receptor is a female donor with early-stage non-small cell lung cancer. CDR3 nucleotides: TGCAGTGCTAGTTATCCAGCAACTAATGAAAAACTGTTTTTT. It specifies CSASYPATNEKLFF.